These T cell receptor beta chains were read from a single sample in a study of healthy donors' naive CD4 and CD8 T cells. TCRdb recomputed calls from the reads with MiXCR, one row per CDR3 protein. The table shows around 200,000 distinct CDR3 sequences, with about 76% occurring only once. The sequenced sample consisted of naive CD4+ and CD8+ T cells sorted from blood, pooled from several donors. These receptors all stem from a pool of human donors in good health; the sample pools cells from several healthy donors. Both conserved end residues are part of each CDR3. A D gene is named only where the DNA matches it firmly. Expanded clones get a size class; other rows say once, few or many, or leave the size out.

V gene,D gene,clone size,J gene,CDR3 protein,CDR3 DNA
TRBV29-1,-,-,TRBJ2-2,CSVELGHDRVVDTGELFF,TGCAGCGTCGAGTTGGGACACGATAGGGTGGTCGACACCGGGGAGCTGTTTTTT
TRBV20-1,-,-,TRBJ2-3,CSARVGDTQYF,TGCAGTGCTAGAGTTGGGGATACGCAGTATTTT
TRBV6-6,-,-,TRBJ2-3,CASSYSNPDTQYF,TGTGCCAGCAGTTACTCAAATCCAGATACGCAGTATTTT
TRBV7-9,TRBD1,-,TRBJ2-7,CASSSPGGQGSHEQYF,TGTGCCAGCAGCTCCCCCGGGGGACAGGGGAGCCACGAGCAGTACTTC
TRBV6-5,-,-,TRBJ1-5,CASSSPRSNQPQHF,TGTGCCAGCAGCTCGCCTAGAAGCAATCAGCCCCAGCATTTT
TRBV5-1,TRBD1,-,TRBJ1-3,CASQGQGPGNTIYF,TGCGCCAGCCAAGGACAGGGCCCTGGAAACACCATATATTTT
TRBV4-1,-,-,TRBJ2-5,CASSQAPRPAEGATQYF,TGCGCCAGCAGCCAAGCCCCCCGACCGGCCGAGGGTGCGACCCAGTACTTC
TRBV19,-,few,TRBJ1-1,CASSPRLNTEAFF,TGTGCCAGTAGTCCCAGACTGAACACTGAAGCTTTCTTT
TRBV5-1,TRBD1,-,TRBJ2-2,CASSSAGQGLELFF,TGCGCCAGCAGCTCCGCCGGACAGGGGTTGGAGCTGTTTTTT
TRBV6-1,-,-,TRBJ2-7,CASSSPLASEQYF,TGTGCCAGCAGTTCCCCCCTAGCGTCCGAGCAGTACTTC
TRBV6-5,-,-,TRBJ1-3,CASSYQGFSGNTIYF,TGTGCCAGCAGTTACCAGGGATTCTCTGGAAACACCATATATTTT
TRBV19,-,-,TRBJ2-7,CASSAPGRITYEQYF,TGTGCCAGTAGTGCCCCGGGACGGATAACCTACGAGCAGTACTTC
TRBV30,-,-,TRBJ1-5,CAWSVRMALDQPQHF,TGTGCCTGGAGTGTACGGATGGCCCTCGATCAGCCCCAGCATTTT
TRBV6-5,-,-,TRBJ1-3,CASSYGGSSGNTIYF,TGTGCCAGCAGTTACGGTGGGAGCTCTGGAAACACCATATATTTT
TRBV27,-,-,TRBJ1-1,CASSLVEAAEAFF,TGTGCCAGCAGCCTCGTTGAGGCGGCTGAAGCTTTCTTT
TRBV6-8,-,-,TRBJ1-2,CASSYPTEHGYTF,TGTGCCAGCAGTTATCCGACAGAGCATGGCTACACCTTC
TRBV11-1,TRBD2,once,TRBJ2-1,CASSLGLAGGGGEQFF,TGTGCCAGCAGCTTGGGACTAGCGGGAGGGGGAGGTGAGCAGTTCTTC
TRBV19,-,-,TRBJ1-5,CASSYLGSLSNQPQHF,TGTGCCAGTAGTTATCTAGGGTCCCTAAGCAATCAGCCCCAGCATTTT
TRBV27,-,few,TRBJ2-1,CASSLSGINEQFF,TGTGCCAGCAGTTTATCCGGGATCAATGAGCAGTTCTTC
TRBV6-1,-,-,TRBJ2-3,CASSPTDTQYF,TGTGCCAGCAGCCCGACAGATACGCAGTATTTT
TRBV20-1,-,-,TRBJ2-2,CSARGLSTGELFF,TGCAGTGCTAGAGGTCTGAGTACCGGGGAGCTGTTTTTT
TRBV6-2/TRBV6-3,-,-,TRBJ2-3,CASSPGTIGTDTQYF,TGTGCCAGCAGCCCCGGCACGATAGGGACAGATACGCAGTATTTT
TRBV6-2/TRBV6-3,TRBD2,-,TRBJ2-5,CASSYGPGTSVETQYF,TGTGCCAGCAGTTACGGTCCCGGGACTAGCGTGGAGACCCAGTACTTC
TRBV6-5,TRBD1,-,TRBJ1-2,CASSYLDRAYGYTF,TGTGCCAGCAGTTACCTGGACAGGGCCTATGGCTACACCTTC
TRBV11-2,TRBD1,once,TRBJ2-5,CASSPGTDQETQYF,TGTGCCAGCAGCCCAGGGACAGATCAAGAGACCCAGTACTTC
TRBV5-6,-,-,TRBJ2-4,CASSYRAKNIQYF,TGTGCCAGCAGCTACAGGGCCAAAAACATTCAGTACTTC
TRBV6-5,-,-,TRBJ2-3,CASSAPGDTQYF,TGTGCCAGCAGTGCGCCCGGGGATACGCAGTATTTT
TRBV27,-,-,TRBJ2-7,CASSFGGTYEQYF,TGTGCCAGCAGTTTCGGGGGTACCTACGAGCAGTACTTC
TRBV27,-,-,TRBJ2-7,CASSLENRFPYEQYF,TGTGCCAGCAGTTTAGAGAATAGGTTCCCCTACGAGCAGTACTTC
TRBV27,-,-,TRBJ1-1,CASMERGDTEAFF,TGTGCCTCGATGGAGAGGGGAGACACTGAAGCTTTCTTT
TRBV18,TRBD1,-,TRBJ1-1,CASWTGLNTEAFF,TGTGCCAGCTGGACAGGGCTGAACACTGAAGCTTTCTTT
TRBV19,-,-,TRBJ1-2,CARGDGAYTF,TGTGCCAGGGGAGACGGGGCCTACACCTTC
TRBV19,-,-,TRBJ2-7,CASSLTLDGFYEQYF,TGTGCCAGTAGTCTCACCCTGGACGGGTTCTACGAGCAGTACTTC
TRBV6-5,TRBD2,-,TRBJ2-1,CASSYGVPSGGNEQFF,TGTGCCAGCAGTTACGGTGTTCCTAGCGGAGGCAATGAGCAGTTCTTC
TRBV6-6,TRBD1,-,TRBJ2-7,CASRPRQGAIPPQYF,TGTGCCAGCAGACCCCGACAGGGGGCGATCCCCCCGCAGTACTTC
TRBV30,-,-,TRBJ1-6,CAWSEQENSPLHF,TGTGCCTGGAGTGAACAGGAAAATTCACCCCTCCACTTT
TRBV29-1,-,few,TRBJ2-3,CSVEARTDTQYF,TGCAGCGTGGAGGCCCGCACAGATACGCAGTATTTT
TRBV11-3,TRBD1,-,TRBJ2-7,CASSSGDRDYEQYF,TGTGCCAGCAGCTCCGGGGACAGGGACTACGAGCAGTACTTC
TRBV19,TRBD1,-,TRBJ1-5,CASRDRGYSNQPQHF,TGTGCCAGTAGGGACAGGGGCTATAGCAATCAGCCCCAGCATTTT